These T cell receptor beta chains were read from a single sample in a study of CD4+ T cells in melanoma. Libraries were prepared by immunoSEQ multiplex PCR; TCRdb keeps only in-frame clonotypes and omits some of them. The sample has approximately 11,000 clones, about 70% seen once; the top ten hold 10% to 15%. Specimen: cells from a culture (not recorded whether cultured in vitro). The receptors come from a human donor with melanoma. The CDR3 runs from the conserved cysteine through the conserved F or W. Only some rows state a clone size, as once, few, many or a class for expanded clones.

J gene: TRBJ2-1; V gene: TRBV7-8; clone size: -; CDR3 protein: CASSLAQLQTRGLGQFF
J gene: TRBJ1-1; V gene: TRBV18; clone size: -; CDR3 protein: CASSLGQGHTEAFF
J gene: TRBJ1-1; V gene: TRBV6-6; clone size: few; CDR3 protein: CASSAPGSRGRFF
J gene: TRBJ1-2; V gene: TRBV19; clone size: -; CDR3 protein: CASRGALYGYTF
J gene: TRBJ2-7; V gene: TRBV2; clone size: -; CDR3 protein: CASSPQGAGYEQYF
J gene: TRBJ1-3; V gene: TRBV30; clone size: -; CDR3 protein: CAWRWGRGRNTIYF
J gene: TRBJ2-1; V gene: TRBV6-5; clone size: -; CDR3 protein: CASSKLADNEQFF
J gene: TRBJ2-7; V gene: TRBV5-1; clone size: few; CDR3 protein: CASSRGGLAYEQYF
J gene: TRBJ2-1; V gene: TRBV7-3; clone size: few; CDR3 protein: CASSLDGAYNEQFF
J gene: TRBJ1-4; V gene: TRBV5-6; clone size: -; CDR3 protein: CASSGTDPREKLFF
J gene: TRBJ2-2; V gene: TRBV6-1; clone size: -; CDR3 protein: CASSEKVYLLTGELFF
J gene: TRBJ1-3; V gene: TRBV2; clone size: once; CDR3 protein: CASSATETIYF
J gene: TRBJ1-3; V gene: TRBV5-1; clone size: -; CDR3 protein: CASSLREGGSGNTIYF
J gene: TRBJ1-5; V gene: TRBV15; clone size: -; CDR3 protein: CATSRVQLRDSGTNQPQHF
J gene: TRBJ1-2; V gene: TRBV5-8; clone size: few; CDR3 protein: CASHSGTGRGVYGYTF
J gene: TRBJ2-3; V gene: TRBV6-1; clone size: -; CDR3 protein: CASSEGRYLTHTDTQYF
J gene: TRBJ1-5; V gene: TRBV2; clone size: once; CDR3 protein: CASRRDSNQPQHF
J gene: TRBJ1-1; V gene: TRBV2; clone size: -; CDR3 protein: CASKGTANTEAFF
J gene: TRBJ2-5; V gene: TRBV30; clone size: -; CDR3 protein: CARARAGGMSGETQYF
J gene: TRBJ2-5; V gene: TRBV9; clone size: -; CDR3 protein: CASSPTSGARETQYF
J gene: TRBJ1-2; V gene: TRBV6-1; clone size: -; CDR3 protein: CASSESDRRGYTF
J gene: TRBJ2-5; V gene: TRBV11-3; clone size: -; CDR3 protein: CASSSQGAGPQYF
J gene: TRBJ1-4; V gene: TRBV6-5; clone size: -; CDR3 protein: CASSYWGTSNEKLFF
J gene: TRBJ1-3; V gene: TRBV9; clone size: -; CDR3 protein: CASGQDSSGNTIYF
J gene: TRBJ2-2; V gene: TRBV7-2; clone size: -; CDR3 protein: CASSFGLINTGELFF
J gene: TRBJ2-1; V gene: TRBV15; clone size: medium-sized; CDR3 protein: CATSRADGFGNEQFF
J gene: TRBJ1-5; V gene: TRBV7-8; clone size: large; CDR3 protein: CASSLAGQPQHF
J gene: TRBJ2-5; V gene: TRBV6-6; clone size: -; CDR3 protein: CASSFSYSTETQYF
J gene: TRBJ2-7; V gene: TRBV6-5; clone size: -; CDR3 protein: CASSYSRAGAPGEQYF
J gene: TRBJ1-1; V gene: TRBV11-2; clone size: -; CDR3 protein: CASSARLEAFF
J gene: TRBJ1-1; V gene: TRBV4-2; clone size: -; CDR3 protein: CASSTGVNTEAFF